This T cell receptor (beta chain) stems from a study of blood T cell repertoires in COVID-19. J lost 2 bases, V lost 4 bases, and 6 bases had no gene match. This CDR3 is built from 15 residues. CDR1 is MGHRA, CDR2 YSYEKL, per germline. Original processing notes: Using reference gene primer amplification, nucleated cell counts were estimated. TCRdb's table, derived via immunoSEQ multiplex PCR, lists solely in-frame clones and lacks some. V and J calls and clone size are copied from that table; D and trimming were computed from the DNA. The sample shows 44,000 or so clones, around 80% of them seen only once. This clone was detected only a few times.

V usage is TRBV4-1 and J usage is TRBJ2-7, with TRBD1 matching 9 bases. The receptor was isolated from a man at least 80 years old in a cohort sampled during active COVID-19. The sequenced sample was peripheral blood. CDR3 in DNA: TGCGCCAGCAGCCCTGGGACAGGGCGGCCCTACGAGCAGTACTTC. Amino acid sequence: CASSPGTGRPYEQYF.